The 8 T cell receptor beta chains listed next were all sequenced from one sample in a study of T cells after yellow fever vaccination. One entry per CDR3 protein, called by TCRdb with MiXCR from the 5' RACE reads. Among approximately 510,000 distinct CDR3 sequences listed, around a fifth were seen once. The source was PBMCs, collected roughly 20 days after the first yellow fever vaccination. The receptors shown here come from a man aged 18 to 35 who received the YFV17D yellow fever vaccine.

The chain has TRBV6-2 or TRBV6-3 and TRBJ2-6; tentatively, D is TRBD1 (5 bases). In germline, CDR1 is MNHEY, CDR2 SVGEGT. V lost 6 bases and J lost 0, with 9 bases in between. The CDR3 extends over 15 amino acids. The chain's CDR3 is CASSHRRSGANVLTF. In DNA form, the CDR3 reads TGTGCCAGCAGCCACAGGCGCTCTGGGGCCAACGTCCTGACTTTC.

This clonotype was picked up a small number of times. The genes are TRBV5-1 and TRBJ2-2; 8 nucleotides match TRBD1. The CDR3 runs to 16 residues. The J segment lost 6 bases and the V segment lost 1 base, leaving 8 bases of the junction unmatched. The germline CDR1 and CDR2 sequences are SGHRS and YFSETQ. The CDR3 loop is CASSLIRDRSAGELFF. The CDR3 nucleotides are TGCGCCAGCAGCTTGATTAGGGACAGGTCCGCCGGGGAGCTGTTTTTT.

The rearrangement uses TRBV6-1 and TRBJ2-7; TRBD2 matches 8 bases. The V gene's germline CDR1 is MNHNS and CDR2 SASEGT. This CDR3 is built from 13 residues. The ends lost 6 bases at V and 6 bases at J; junction bases unmatched: 7. For the CDR3, the DNA is TGTGCCAGCAGGCCCGGACTAGCAAGCGAGCAGTACGTC. It specifies CASRPGLASEQYV.

This clonotype was counted only a few times. This chain connects TRBV4-2 to TRBJ2-1; D is possibly TRBD1 (5 bases). The CDR3 loop spans 16 amino acids. The V gene lost 0 bases and the J gene lost 8 bases, with 17 bases spanning the gap. Germline CDR1 and CDR2: LGHNA and YNFKEQ. This chain's CDR3 is CASSQDHSRGGDEQFF. DNA for the CDR3: TGTGCCAGCAGCCAAGATCATTCAAGGGGTGGTGATGAGCAGTTCTTC.

This rearrangement joins TRBV3-1 to TRBJ2-7; D may be TRBD2 (5 bases). Germline CDR1 is LGHDT and CDR2 is YNNKEL (reference sequence). The CDR3 has 14 amino acids. Trimming stripped 4 bases from V and 6 bases from J, with 16 bases between. CDR3 amino acids: CASSLFRGQGEQYF. In DNA form, the CDR3 reads TGTGCCAGCAGCCTCTTCAGAGGGCAAGGCGAGCAGTACTTC.

This clonotype appeared once. The chain uses TRBV5-1 and TRBJ1-5, with unresolved D. Germline lookup yields CDR1 SGHRS and CDR2 YFSETQ. This CDR3 spans 15 amino acids. The ends were cut back, 5 bases at V and 0 bases at J, with 12 bases in the middle. The CDR3 sequence: CASRQQPYSNQPQHF. Written as DNA, the CDR3 is TGCGCCAGCAGGCAACAGCCTTATAGCAATCAGCCCCAGCATTTT.

The chain recombines TRBV20-1 with TRBJ2-1; D uncertain. CDR3 length: 14 amino acids. Deletions cut 6 bases from V and 6 bases from J, with 18 bases between. In germline, CDR1 is DFQATT, CDR2 SNEGSKA (reference sequence). CDR3 sequence reads: CSAAGLPSLNEQFF. As DNA, the CDR3 is TGCAGTGCCGCCGGGCTTCCCTCCCTCAATGAGCAGTTCTTC.

This clonotype occurred a few times. The chain has TRBV7-6 and TRBJ1-5; D is ambiguous. V was clipped by 4 bases and J by 6 bases, with 10 bases between them. The CDR3 runs to 13 residues. Germline CDR1 SGHVS, CDR2 FNYEAQ. The CDR3 DNA reads TGTGCCAGCAGCTCAGAGGCAGGTCAGCCCCAGCATTTT. Residues: CASSSEAGQPQHF.